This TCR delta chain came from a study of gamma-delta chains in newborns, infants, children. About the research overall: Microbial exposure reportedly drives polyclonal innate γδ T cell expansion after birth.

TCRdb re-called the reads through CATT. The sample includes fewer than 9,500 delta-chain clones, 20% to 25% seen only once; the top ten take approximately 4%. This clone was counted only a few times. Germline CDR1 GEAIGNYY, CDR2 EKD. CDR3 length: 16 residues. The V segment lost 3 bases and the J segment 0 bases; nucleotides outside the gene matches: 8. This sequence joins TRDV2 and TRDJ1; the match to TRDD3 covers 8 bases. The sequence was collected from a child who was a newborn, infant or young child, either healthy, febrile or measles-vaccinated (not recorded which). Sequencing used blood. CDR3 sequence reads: CACDVLGASNTDKLIF. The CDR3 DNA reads TGTGCCTGTGACGTACTGGGGGCCAGCAACACCGATAAACTCATCTTT.